This entry concerns a single T cell receptor (beta chain). It has no known antigen specificity. Base qualities are not recorded, but no much larger clone differs from it by a single base. The donors were healthy, HIV-negative adults with no recently reported acute infections or vaccinations. Every donor was a Caucasian adult living in Nashville, Tennessee, USA. CD4+ T cells were enriched through magnetic negative selection, after which naive cells were positively selected on CD45RA and the remaining negative fraction served as the memory subset. Blood was collected by leukapheresis, and PBMCs were isolated by Ficoll-Histopaque density gradient centrifugation and then cryopreserved in liquid nitrogen vapor phase. Analytical flow cytometry was used to check the purity and quantity of each magnetically sorted T cell population. From each sorted fraction, genomic DNA was isolated and quantified by UV absorbance on a Nanodrop 2000c.

These data originate in a study of shared clonotypes between healthy human individuals (dated by TCRdb to the early 2020s). At the level of the whole study: Three men and a couple of women, aged 18 to 49 years, made up the cohort. To estimate repertoire size and how much clonotype sharing occurs between individuals, the study deeply sequenced the blood TCR repertoires of roughly 5 healthy adults. For each donor, three plates each were used for CD4 naive and CD4 memory, two plates were used for CD8 naive, and one plate was used for CD8 memory. Libraries were prepared and TCR repertoires were sequenced by different laboratories using diverse techniques, in order to increase sequencing depth and limit assay-specific biases. Each donor's leukapheresis produced roughly between about 0.85 and 10 billion PBMCs.

The germline V gene encodes CDR1 LNHNV and CDR2 YYDKDF (reference sequence). Trimming takes 8 bases from V and 0 bases from J, and the germline ends sit 11 bases apart. Taken from cysteine to phenylalanine, the CDR3 has 14 residues. CDR3 DNA is the only sequence kept; it has 42 bases, read in frame from the first base. The full study reports these points: Sampling was restricted to blood, and TCR repertoires in tissue are likely to differ from TCR repertoires in blood. Naive subsets generally had larger estimated clonotype richness than memory subsets did. Based on pairwise subsampling, the degree of clonotype sharing among donors was expected to be affected by sequencing depth. Even with the large sequencing depth, rarefaction of the sorted-subset datasets indicated that sequencing was incomplete. The small number of donors limited the genetic and exposure-history diversity represented. Compared with non-shared clonotypes, clonotypes shared by all four sorted-subset donors had higher generation probabilities. Sharing across a handful of donors was observed for roughly 5.4% of naive CD4, about 3.2% of naive CD8, around 2.5% of memory CD4, and about 0.4% of memory CD8 clonotypes.

Using the deep immunoSEQ assay, multiplex PCR amplified TCR CDR3 regions from genomic DNA. Extracted genomic DNA from each cell subset was distributed evenly across all wells of several immunoSEQ 96-well plates, and each plate was treated as a replicate. For sorted subsets, about 200 ng genomic DNA, equal to 25,000 to 35,000 T cell genomes, was loaded into each replicate PCR. Purified libraries were quantified with a Qubit 3.0 fluorometer, sized on a Bioanalyzer 2100, and re-quantified with the KAPA Library Quantification kit. A separate single-read 150-cycle Illumina NextSeq 550 flow cell was used to sequence each immunoSEQ 96-well plate. Turning to the authors' computational methods: Because only junctional sequences without quality scores were contained in the immunoSEQ output, filtering matching that applied to full-length reads could not be performed. To assign V/J genes and CDR3, sequences were annotated against IMGT germline references using PyIR, a Python wrapper for IgBLAST v1.9. Reads with weak V/J assignments (E-value above 1e-6), missing CDR3, stop codons, out-of-frame junctions, or ambiguous translated residues were removed. A V3J clonotype was defined by an identical inferred V gene, J gene, and CDR3 amino acid sequence. Percentage overlap between repertoires was calculated by dividing the number of shared unique clonotypes by the size of the smaller repertoire. RTK rarefaction, the Chao1 estimator, and Recon v2.1 estimates of unobserved clonotypes were used to assess repertoire richness. Generation probabilities for all TCRbeta clonotypes obtained by the gDNA method from four donors were computed using OLGA. The immuneACCESS repertoire file appears here via TCRdb, limited to in-frame rearrangements. These files lack a portion of the clones; in checked studies, under half of the deficit traces to unresolved V genes, and the cause of the others is not known. From that table come the V and J calls and clone size; the DNA was used to work out D and trimming. The sample includes roughly 1.5 million clones, with 98% observed a single time. The ten largest clones represent less than 0.55% of the sample.

The chain is made from TRBV15 and TRBJ1-5, with an unclear D gene assignment. This TCR was recovered from a young man in good health. Source material: naive CD4+ T cells sorted from blood. The sample's cell subset or site label, decoded: CD45RA+ positively selected. The CDR3 here reads CATSVQTSNQPQHF. The nucleotides are TGTGCCACCTCTGTACAGACTAGCAATCAGCCCCAGCATTTT.